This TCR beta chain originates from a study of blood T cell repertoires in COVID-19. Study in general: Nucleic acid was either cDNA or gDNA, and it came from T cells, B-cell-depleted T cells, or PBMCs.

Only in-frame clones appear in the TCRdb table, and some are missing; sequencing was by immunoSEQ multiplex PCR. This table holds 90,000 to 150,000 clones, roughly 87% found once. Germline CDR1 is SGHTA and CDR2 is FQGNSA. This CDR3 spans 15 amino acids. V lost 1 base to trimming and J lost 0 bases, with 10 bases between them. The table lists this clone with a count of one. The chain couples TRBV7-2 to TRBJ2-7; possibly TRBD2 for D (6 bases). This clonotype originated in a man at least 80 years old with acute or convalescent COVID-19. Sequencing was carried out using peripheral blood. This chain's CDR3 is CASSLDAGSSYEQYF. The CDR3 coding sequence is TGTGCCAGCAGCTTAGATGCGGGAAGCTCCTACGAGCAGTACTTC. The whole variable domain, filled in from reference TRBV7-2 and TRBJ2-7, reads GAGVSQSPSNKVTEKGKDVELRCDPISGHTALYWYRQSLGQGLEFLIYFQGNSAPDKSGLPSDRFSAERTGGSVSTLTIQRTQQEDSAVYLCASSLDAGSSYEQYFGPGTRLTVT.